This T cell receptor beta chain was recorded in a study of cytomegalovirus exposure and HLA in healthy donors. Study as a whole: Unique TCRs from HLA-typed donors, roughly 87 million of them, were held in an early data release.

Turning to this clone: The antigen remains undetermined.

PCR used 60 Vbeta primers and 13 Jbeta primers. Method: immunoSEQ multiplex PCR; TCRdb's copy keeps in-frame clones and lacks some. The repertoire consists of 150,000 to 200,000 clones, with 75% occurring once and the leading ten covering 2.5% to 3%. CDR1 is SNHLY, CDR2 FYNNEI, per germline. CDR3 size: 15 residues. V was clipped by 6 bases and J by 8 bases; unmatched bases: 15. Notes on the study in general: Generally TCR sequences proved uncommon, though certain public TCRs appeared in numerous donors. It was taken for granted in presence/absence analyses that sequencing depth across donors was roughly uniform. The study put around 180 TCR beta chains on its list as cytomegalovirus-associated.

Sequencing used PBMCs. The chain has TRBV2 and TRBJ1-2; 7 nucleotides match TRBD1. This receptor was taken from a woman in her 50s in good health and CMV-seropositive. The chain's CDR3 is CASRHPGQSYEGYTF. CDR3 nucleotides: TGTGCCAGCAGGCACCCGGGACAGAGTTATGAAGGCTACACCTTC.